The sequence of this TCR beta chain was determined in a study of blood T cell repertoires in COVID-19. Across the study: Samples representing acute and convalescent COVID-19 were sourced from the United States, Italy and Spain. In each case, the material was cDNA or gDNA derived from T cells, B-cell-depleted T cells, or PBMCs.

CDR1 SGHRS and CDR2 YFSETQ come from the germline V gene. The V gene end was trimmed by 6 bases and the J gene end by 6 bases; junction bases not matched to a gene: 8. The CDR3 runs to 14 residues. Original methodology: It was from reference gene primer amplification that nucleated cell counts were estimated. Sequenced by immunoSEQ multiplex PCR; TCRdb stores in-frame clones only, minus some. V, J and clone size are taken as reported in that table, and D and trimming were inferred from the DNA itself. Among approximately 210,000 clones listed, 85% to 90% were seen once. Specimen: peripheral blood. The V call is TRBV5-1, the J call TRBJ2-1; 8 bases agree with TRBD1. This receptor was identified in a woman aged 70-85 years with acute or convalescent COVID-19. The CDR3 here is CASTLGTGGNEQFF. The CDR3 DNA reads as TGCGCCAGCACCCTGGGCACAGGGGGCAATGAGCAGTTCTTC.